The source of this TCR beta chain is a study of cytomegalovirus exposure and HLA in healthy donors. Broader study findings: A previous analysis found most TCR beta V segments productive roughly 87% or roughly 30% of the time. A later analysis reported that several of the most significant clusters appeared to be linked to common viral pathogens, among them Epstein-Barr virus.

Worth noting for this clone: What it recognizes is unknown.

Primers included in the PCR were 60 Vbeta and 13 Jbeta primers. Profiling relied on immunoSEQ multiplex PCR, and the TCRdb table lists in-frame clones only, not all of them. The repertoire has 100,000 or so clones, around 15% of them found once; the top ten carry about 0.79%. Germline trimming cut 6 bases from V and 4 bases from J; bases unmatched to any gene: 11. The CDR3 runs 15 residues. The germline gives CDR1 SNHLY, CDR2 FYNNEI. The sample consisted of PBMCs. The chain combines TRBV2 with TRBJ1-2, with 7 bases that match TRBD1. The origin of this receptor is a female donor in good health and CMV-seronegative. The CDR3 nucleotides are TGTGCCAGCAGGGTCCCCGGGACAGCTTCCTATGGCTACACCTTC. It yields the protein CASRVPGTASYGYTF.